This TCR beta chain derives from a study of shared clonotypes between healthy human individuals. Study conclusions and caveats: The study drew on few donors, limiting represented genetic and exposure-history diversity.

J lost 2 bases, V lost 3 bases, and 9 bases had no gene match. There are 17 residues in the CDR3. CDR1 is SGHVS, CDR2 FQNEAQ, per germline. The data were produced by immunoSEQ multiplex PCR, yet TCRdb's version contains in-frame clones alone and is incomplete. The sample yields about 2,500,000 clones, just over 90% seen once. In its sample, this clone was seen once. Antigen: not known. Sequencing was done on a sample of naive CD4+ T cells sorted from blood. Regarding subset: CD45RA+ positively selected. The sequence derives from a man between 18 and 35 years old in good health. V usage is TRBV7-8 and J usage is TRBJ2-3; 9 nucleotides align to TRBD2. CDR3 coding DNA: TGTGCCAGCAGCTTTCAGTCACTAGCGGGTGTCACAGATACGCAGTATTTT. This encodes CASSFQSLAGVTDTQYF.